This note documents a single TCR beta chain sequence. Its antigen is unidentified. The data stem from a study of shared clonotypes between healthy human individuals. Trimming shortened V by 0 bases and J by 8 bases, and 14 bases separated the two germline ends. This CDR3 is 15 amino acids long. Per germline, CDR1 LNHNV and CDR2 YYDKDF (reference sequence). Each subset's genomic DNA was split evenly across several immunoSEQ plates. Here immunoSEQ multiplex PCR was the method, and the copy in TCRdb shows in-frame clones only, minus some. The sample holds about 490,000 clones; less than 80% are singletons and the top ten take approximately 12%. Points from the study as a whole: Enrolling few donors narrowed the genetic and exposure-history diversity that was represented.

The chain employs TRBV15 and TRBJ2-1; unclear D gene. The sequence was collected from a woman between 35 and 50 years old in good health. Some clones in this sample may be carry-over from other donors' samples. The sequenced sample was PBMCs. For the CDR3, the DNA is TGTGCCACCAGCAGAGATGGGATTTTAGGAGATGAGCAGTTCTTC. It specifies CATSRDGILGDEQFF. Variable domain in full (rest from reference TRBV15 and TRBJ2-1): DAMVIQNPRYQVTQFGKPVTLSCSQTLNHNVMYWYQQKSSQAPKLLFHYYDKDFNNEADTPDNFQSRRPNTSFCFLDIRSPGLGDTAMYLCATSRDGILGDEQFFGPGTRLTVL.